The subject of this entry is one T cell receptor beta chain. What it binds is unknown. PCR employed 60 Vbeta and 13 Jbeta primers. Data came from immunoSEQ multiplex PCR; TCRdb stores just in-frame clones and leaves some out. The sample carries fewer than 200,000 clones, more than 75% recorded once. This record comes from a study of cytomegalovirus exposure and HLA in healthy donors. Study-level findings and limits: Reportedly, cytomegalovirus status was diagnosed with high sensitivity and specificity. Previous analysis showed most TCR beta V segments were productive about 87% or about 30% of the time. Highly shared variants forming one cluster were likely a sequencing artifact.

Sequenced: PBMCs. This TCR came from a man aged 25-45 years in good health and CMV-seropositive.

This chain's CDR3 is CASSLSRVNTEAFF. As DNA, the CDR3 is TGCGCCAGCAGCTTGTCGCGGGTTAACACTGAAGCTTTCTTT. The chain uses TRBV5-1 and TRBJ1-1; no clear D. Germline values: CDR1 SGHRS, CDR2 YFSETQ. The CDR3 runs to 14 residues. Trimming removed 1 base at V and 2 bases at J, with 9 bases between.